This T cell receptor beta chain was sequenced during a study of blood T cell repertoires in COVID-19. Turning to the study itself: The study drew acute and convalescent COVID-19 samples from the United States, Italy and Spain. In each case, the material was cDNA or gDNA derived from T cells, B-cell-depleted T cells, or PBMCs.

This clone was seen a few times. Study processing details: Amplification of reference gene primers was used by the study to estimate nucleated cell counts. Repertoires were generated with immunoSEQ multiplex PCR, while TCRdb's copy carries only in-frame clones and drops some. V, J and clone size derive from that table, while D and trimming were established from the DNA sequence. The table has under 130,000 clones, over 85% seen once; the top ten hold approximately 17%. The germline V gene encodes CDR1 SEHNR and CDR2 FQNEAQ (reference sequence). V dropped 5 bases and J dropped 0 bases, with 29 bases sitting between them. CDR3 length: 20 amino acids.

Input material: peripheral blood. The receptor was isolated from a woman of 80 years or more in a cohort sampled during active COVID-19. The chain combines TRBV7-9 with TRBJ2-7, with D perhaps matching TRBD1 (7 bases). CDR3 nucleotides: TGTGCCAGCAGCAGTAGAGGAGGGGGACGAGGGGGCCCGATCTCCTACGAGCAGTACTTC. It yields the protein CASSSRGGGRGGPISYEQYF.